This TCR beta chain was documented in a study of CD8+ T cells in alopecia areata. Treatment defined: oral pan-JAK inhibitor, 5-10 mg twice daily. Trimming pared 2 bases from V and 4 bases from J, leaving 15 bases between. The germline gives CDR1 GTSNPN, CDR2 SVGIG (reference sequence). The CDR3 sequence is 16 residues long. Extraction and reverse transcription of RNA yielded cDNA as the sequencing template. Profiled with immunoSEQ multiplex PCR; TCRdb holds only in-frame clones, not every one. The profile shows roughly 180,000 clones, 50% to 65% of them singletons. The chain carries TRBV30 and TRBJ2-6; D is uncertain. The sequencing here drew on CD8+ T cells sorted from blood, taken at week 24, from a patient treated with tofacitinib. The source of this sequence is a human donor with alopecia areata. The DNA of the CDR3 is TGTGCCTGGAGTCTCACCGGTCGGGTCGGGGCCAACGTCCTGACTTTC. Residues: CAWSLTGRVGANVLTF.